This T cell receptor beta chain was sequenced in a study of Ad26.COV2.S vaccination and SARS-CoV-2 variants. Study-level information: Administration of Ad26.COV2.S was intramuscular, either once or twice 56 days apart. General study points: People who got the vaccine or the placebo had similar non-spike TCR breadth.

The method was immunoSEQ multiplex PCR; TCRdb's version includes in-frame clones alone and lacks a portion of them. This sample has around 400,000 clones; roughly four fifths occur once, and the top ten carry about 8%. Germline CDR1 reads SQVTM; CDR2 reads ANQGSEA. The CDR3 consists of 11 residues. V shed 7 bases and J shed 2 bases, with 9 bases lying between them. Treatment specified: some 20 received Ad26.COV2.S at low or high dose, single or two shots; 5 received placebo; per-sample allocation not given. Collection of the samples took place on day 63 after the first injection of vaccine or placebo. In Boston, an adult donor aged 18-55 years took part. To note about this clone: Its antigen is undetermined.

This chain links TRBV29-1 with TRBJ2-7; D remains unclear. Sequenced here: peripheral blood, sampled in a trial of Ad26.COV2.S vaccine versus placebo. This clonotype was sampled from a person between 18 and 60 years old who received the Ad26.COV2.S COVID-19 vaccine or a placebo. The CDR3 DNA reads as TGCAGCGCCCGGGCCCCCTACGAGCAGTACTTC. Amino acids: CSARAPYEQYF.